This is a list of T cell receptor beta chains from one sample in a study of a mutant IDH1 vaccine in newly diagnosed glioma. The table came from immunoSEQ multiplex PCR; TCRdb's copy has only in-frame clones and leaves some out. This sample yields about 67,000 clones, of which about 86% are seen a single time; roughly 4.4% belongs to the top ten. Sequenced material: peripheral blood mononuclear cells (PBMCs), taken from a glioma patient treated with radiotherapy, temozolomide or both. The receptors here all came from a woman aged 18-29 years with glioma. Some clones in this sample may be carry-over from other donors' samples. Both conserved end residues are part of each CDR3. The D gene is left open where the match is weak.

NA TRBJ1-2 TRBV2 CASSAWQGLNYGYTF
NA TRBJ2-1 TRBV25-1 CASSRMVGEQFF
NA TRBJ1-2 TRBV4-2 CASQFLGRTGYGYTF
TRBD1 TRBJ1-5 TRBV10-2 CASSQGADSNQPQHF
TRBD1 TRBJ1-5 TRBV10-2 CASSLQGNQPQHF
TRBD1 TRBJ1-5 TRBV5-6 CASSAGTGRAYNQPQHF
NA TRBJ1-2 TRBV19 CASSMGGEWGYGYTF
NA TRBJ2-1 TRBV9 CASSERTGPYNEQFF
TRBD1 TRBJ1-2 TRBV19 CASSRDSTKNGYTF
NA TRBJ2-1 TRBV5-1 CASSITPGRPTGAHEQFF
NA TRBJ2-7 TRBV27 CASSLGLALTYEQYF
TRBD1 TRBJ2-2 TRBV7-9 CASSRTGGVNTGELFF
NA TRBJ1-1 TRBV4-3 CASSQDPTAPMNTEAFF
TRBD2 TRBJ2-1 TRBV5-4 CASSLGPGLAGGTYNEQFF
NA TRBJ1-1 TRBV19 CASRWGTHEGTEAFF
NA TRBJ1-2 TRBV27 CASKQGGYGYTF
NA TRBJ1-1 TRBV11-2 CASSFAGSNTEAFF
TRBD2 TRBJ2-1 TRBV30 CAWSSGTRNEQFF
NA TRBJ1-2 TRBV5-6 CASSLEGLHGYTF
NA TRBJ2-5 TRBV7-2 CARPRTEETQYF
NA TRBJ2-5 TRBV29-1 CSGRTGQETQYF
NA TRBJ1-4 TRBV6-1 CASSEYRTAAEKLFF
NA TRBJ2-3 TRBV5-6 CASSPSDSDTQYF